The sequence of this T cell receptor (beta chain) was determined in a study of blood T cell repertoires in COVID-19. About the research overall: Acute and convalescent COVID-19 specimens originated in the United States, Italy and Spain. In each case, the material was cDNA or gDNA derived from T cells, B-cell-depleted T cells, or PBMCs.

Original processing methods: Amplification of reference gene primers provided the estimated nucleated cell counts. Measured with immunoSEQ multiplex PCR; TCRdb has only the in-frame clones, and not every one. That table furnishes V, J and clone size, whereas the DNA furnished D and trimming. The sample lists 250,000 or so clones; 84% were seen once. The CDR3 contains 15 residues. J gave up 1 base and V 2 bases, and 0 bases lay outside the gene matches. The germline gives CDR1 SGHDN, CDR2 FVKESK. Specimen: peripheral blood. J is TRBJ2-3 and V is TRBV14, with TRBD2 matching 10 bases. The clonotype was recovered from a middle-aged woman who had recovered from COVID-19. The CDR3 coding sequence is TGTGCCAGCAGCCAACTAGCGGGGGGCACAGATACGCAGTATTTT. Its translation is CASSQLAGGTDTQYF.